Each of the 17 T cell receptor beta chains below was sequenced from the same sample in a study of T cell changes during pregnancy in multiple sclerosis. Some clones are missing from TCRdb's copy, which holds only in-frame ones; the method was immunoSEQ multiplex PCR. The sample lists tens of thousands of clones; around 93% were seen once. Sequences were derived from CD4+ T cells from peripheral blood mononuclear cells, sampled in the first trimester of pregnancy. These receptors were obtained from a female donor with multiple sclerosis, enrolled in a pregnancy study.

This rearrangement joins TRBV5-1 to TRBJ2-5, with a tentative D call TRBD1 (6 bases). The germline V gene encodes CDR1 SGHRS and CDR2 YFSETQ. The CDR3 runs to 13 residues. With 0 bases removed from V and 3 bases from J, the gap between germline ends came to 6 bases. Here the CDR3 DNA reads TGCGCCAGCAGCTTGGAGGGGGAAGAGACCCAGTACTTC. It translates to CASSLEGEETQYF.

The chain couples TRBV5-4 to TRBJ2-7; 11 bases fit TRBD2. Germline CDR1 SGHNT, CDR2 YYREEE (reference sequence). Trimming took 4 bases from V and 0 from J; bases not matched to a gene: 12. The CDR3 has 18 amino acids. CDR3 DNA: TGTGCCAGCAGCCAAGAGGCTAGCGGGGGGCCTAGCTCCTACGAGCAGTACTTC. Its translation is CASSQEASGGPSSYEQYF.

This chain links TRBV7-2 with TRBJ2-2; TRBD1 is a possible D gene (6 bases). This CDR3 comprises 13 residues. Trimming took 5 bases from V and 5 from J, leaving 9 bases between them. Germline lookup yields CDR1 SGHTA and CDR2 FQGNSA. The CDR3 loop is CASSLTGTGELFF. The CDR3 DNA reads TGTGCCAGCAGCCTAACAGGGACCGGGGAGCTGTTTTTT.

V is TRBV11-1 and J is TRBJ1-1; D is perhaps TRBD1 (5 bases). Trimming pared 1 base from V and 5 bases from J, leaving 8 bases between. Germline CDR1 and CDR2: SGHAT and FQDESV (reference sequence). This CDR3 region has 13 residues. As DNA, the CDR3 is TGTGCCAGCAGCTTAGGGGAGGGGACTGAAGCTTTCTTT. Translated, it gives CASSLGEGTEAFF.

The chain recombines TRBV4-2 with TRBJ1-4, with 8 bases matching TRBD1. After removal of 3 bases from V and 8 bases from J, the junction contained 11 bases not matched to a gene. Germline lookup yields CDR1 LGHNA and CDR2 YNFKEQ. This CDR3 is built from 16 residues. DNA for the CDR3: TGTGCCAGCAGCCAGCGCCGGGACAGGAGAGGGGAAAAACTGTTTTTT. This gives the protein CASSQRRDRRGEKLFF.

The rearrangement joins TRBV6-5 to TRBJ2-5; D possibly corresponds to TRBD1 (8 bases). CDR1 MNHEY and CDR2 SVGAGI come from the germline V gene. V was trimmed by 6 bases and J by 5 bases, leaving 16 bases between them. The CDR3 extends over 14 amino acids. The CDR3, as DNA: TGTGCCAGCAGAATACAGGGGGGAGGGGAGACCCAGTACTTC. The encoded protein is CASRIQGGGETQYF.

The chain links TRBV7-2 to TRBJ2-2; 8 bases are a match to TRBD2. Germline V lookup: CDR1 SGHTA, CDR2 FQGNSA. CDR3 length equals 17 residues. The ends lost 5 bases at V and 1 base at J; junction bases unmatched: 9. CDR3 sequence: CASSPGGASGNTGELFF. The CDR3 DNA reads as TGTGCCAGCAGCCCGGGGGGGGCTAGCGGGAACACCGGGGAGCTGTTTTTT.

J is TRBJ1-6 and V is TRBV14; D perhaps matches TRBD1 (6 bases). Trimming shortened V by 4 bases and J by 3 bases, and 13 bases separated the two germline ends. The CDR3 extends over 16 amino acids. Per the germline V gene, CDR1 is SGHDN and CDR2 is FVKESK. The CDR3 reads CASSPRQVHYNSPLHF. The CDR3 DNA reads TGTGCCAGCAGCCCTAGACAGGTCCACTATAATTCACCCCTCCACTTT.

The V and J genes are TRBV5-6 and TRBJ2-3; D is uncertain. The V gene's germline CDR1 is SGHDT and CDR2 YYEEEE. The V end was cut by 0 bases, the J end by 6 bases, with 2 bases between. This CDR3 spans 11 amino acids. The CDR3 nucleotides are TGTGCCAGCAGCTTGGCGGATACGCAGTATTTT. Amino acids: CASSLADTQYF. Full variable domain (outside the CDR3, taken from reference TRBV5-6 and TRBJ2-3): DAGVTQSPTHLIKTRGQQVTLRCSPKSGHDTVSWYQQALGQGPQFIFQYYEEEERQRGNFPDRFSGHQFPNYSSELNVNALLLGDSALYLCASSLADTQYFGPGTRLTVL.

V gene TRBV10-3 combines with J gene TRBJ2-1; D may be TRBD2 (5 bases). Germline values: CDR1 ENHRY, CDR2 SYGVKD. The CDR3 extends over 12 amino acids. Deletions cut 5 bases from V and 10 bases from J, with 12 bases between. CDR3 coding DNA: TGTGCCATCAGTTCGAGGGCCGGGGAGCAGTTCTTC. This translates into CAISSRAGEQFF.

This chain links TRBV29-1 with TRBJ1-2; weak D call: TRBD1 (5 bases). This CDR3 is built from 11 residues. CDR1 is SQVTM, CDR2 ANQGSEA, per germline. Trimming took 2 bases from V and 8 from J, leaving 9 bases between them. CDR3 nucleotide sequence: TGCAGCGTTGAACCGGGGGGAGGCTACACCTTC. This encodes CSVEPGGGYTF.

This chain connects TRBV27 to TRBJ2-2; D might be TRBD1 (6 bases). Trimming pared 10 bases from V and 4 bases from J, leaving 16 bases between. Germline V CDR1 and CDR2: MNHEY, SMNVEV (reference sequence). The CDR3 runs to 14 residues. The CDR3 region is CATLDRPRTGELFF. CDR3 coding DNA: TGTGCCACCCTTGACAGGCCCCGCACCGGGGAGCTGTTTTTT.

This chain uses TRBV7-2 with TRBJ2-7, with a tentative D call TRBD2 (6 bases). Trimming stripped 5 bases from V and 3 bases from J, with 8 bases between. In germline, CDR1 is SGHTA, CDR2 FQGNSA. The CDR3 length is 12 residues. The CDR3 loop reads CASSPGGYEQYF. The DNA for the CDR3 is TGTGCCAGCAGCCCCGGGGGCTACGAGCAGTACTTC.

This clone was seen a single time. The chain has TRBV29-1 and TRBJ2-1, with D tentatively TRBD1 (5 bases). Germline CDR1 reads SQVTM; CDR2 reads ANQGSEA. This CDR3 region has 14 residues. V lost 7 bases and J 6 bases, leaving 19 bases between the germline ends. CDR3 in DNA: TGCAGCGCGACCGGGCGCCCAGGGCCCAATGAGCAGTTCTTC. Encoded protein: CSATGRPGPNEQFF.

The chain has TRBV7-6 and TRBJ1-2, with 9 bases aligning to TRBD1. The germline CDR1 and CDR2 sequences are SGHVS and FNYEAQ. With V trimmed by 5 bases and J by 4 bases, 14 bases remained unmatched. The CDR3 spans 17 residues. The CDR3 DNA follows: TGTGCCAGCAGCCCTCGACCCCCCGGGACAGGGACCTATGGCTACACCTTC. Protein product: CASSPRPPGTGTYGYTF.

This chain joins TRBV30 and TRBJ1-5; D is undetermined. The CDR3 contains 15 residues. Germline V CDR1 and CDR2: GTSNPN, SVGIG (reference sequence). The V end lost 0 bases, the J end lost 7 bases, and 16 bases lay between the germline ends. CDR3 in amino acids: CAWSVLSFGRQPQHF. Here the CDR3 DNA reads TGTGCCTGGAGTGTACTGTCGTTCGGGAGGCAGCCCCAGCATTTT. The full variable domain, completed using reference TRBV30 and TRBJ1-5, is SQTIHQWPATLVQPVGSPLSLECTVEGTSNPNLYWYRQAAGRGLQLLFYSVGIGQISSEVPQNLSASRPQDRQFILSSKKLLLSDSGFYLCAWSVLSFGRQPQHFGDGTRLSIL.

V usage is TRBV5-1 and J usage is TRBJ2-5; 9 bases match TRBD2. Germline loops: CDR1 SGHRS, CDR2 YFSETQ. The length of the CDR3 is 14 residues. The V segment lost 5 bases and the J segment 4 bases; nucleotides outside the gene matches: 6. The CDR3 loop is CASRWLAGVETQYF. CDR3 coding DNA: TGCGCCAGCAGATGGTTAGCGGGGGTAGAGACCCAGTACTTC.